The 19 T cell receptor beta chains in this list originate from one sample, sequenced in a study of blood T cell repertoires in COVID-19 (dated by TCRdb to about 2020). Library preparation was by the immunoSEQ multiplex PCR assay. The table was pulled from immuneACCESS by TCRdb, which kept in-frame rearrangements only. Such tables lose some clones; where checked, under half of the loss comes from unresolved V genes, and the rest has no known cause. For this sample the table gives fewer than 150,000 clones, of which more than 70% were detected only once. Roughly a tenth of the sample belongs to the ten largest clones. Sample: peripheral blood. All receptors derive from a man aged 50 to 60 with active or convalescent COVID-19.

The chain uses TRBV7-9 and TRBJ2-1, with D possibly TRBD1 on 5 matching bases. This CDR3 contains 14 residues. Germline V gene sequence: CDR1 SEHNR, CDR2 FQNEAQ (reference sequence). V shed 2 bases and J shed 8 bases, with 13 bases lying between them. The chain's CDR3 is CASSLLQGRDEQFF. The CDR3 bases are TGTGCCAGCAGCTTATTGCAGGGTCGGGATGAGCAGTTCTTC.

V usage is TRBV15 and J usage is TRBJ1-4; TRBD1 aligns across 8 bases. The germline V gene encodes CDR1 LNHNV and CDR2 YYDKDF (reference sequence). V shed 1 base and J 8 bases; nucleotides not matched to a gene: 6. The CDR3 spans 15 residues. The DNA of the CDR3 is TGTGCCACCAGCAGAGTTAGGACAGGGCGCGAAAAACTGTTTTTT. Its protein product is CATSRVRTGREKLFF. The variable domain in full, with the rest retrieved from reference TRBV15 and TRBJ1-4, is DAMVIQNPRYQVTQFGKPVTLSCSQTLNHNVMYWYQQKSSQAPKLLFHYYDKDFNNEADTPDNFQSRRPNTSFCFLDIRSPGLGDTAMYLCATSRVRTGREKLFFGSGTQLSVL.

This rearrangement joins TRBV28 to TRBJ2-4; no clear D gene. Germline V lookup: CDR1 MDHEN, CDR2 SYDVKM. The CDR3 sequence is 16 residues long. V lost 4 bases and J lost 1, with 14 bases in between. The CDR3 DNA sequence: TGTGCCAGCAGTTCTGGAGCCCCCGGGGCCAAAAACATTCAGTACTTC. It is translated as CASSSGAPGAKNIQYF.

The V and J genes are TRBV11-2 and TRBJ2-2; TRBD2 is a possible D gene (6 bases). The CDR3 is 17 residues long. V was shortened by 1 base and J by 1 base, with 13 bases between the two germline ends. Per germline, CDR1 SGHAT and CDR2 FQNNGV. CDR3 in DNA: TGTGCCAGCAGCTTAGGGACATGGGAGGAGAACACCGGGGAGCTGTTTTTT. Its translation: CASSLGTWEENTGELFF.

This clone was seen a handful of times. CDR3 region: CASSYRQGHEQYF. The CDR3 coding sequence is TGTGCCAGCAGTTACCGACAGGGCCACGAGCAGTACTTC. This rearrangement joins TRBV6-6 to TRBJ2-7; 7 positions agree with TRBD1. CDR1 is MNHNY, CDR2 SVGAGI, per germline (reference sequence). The CDR3 contains 13 residues. Trimming cost V 2 bases and J 5 bases; bases outside gene matches: 3.

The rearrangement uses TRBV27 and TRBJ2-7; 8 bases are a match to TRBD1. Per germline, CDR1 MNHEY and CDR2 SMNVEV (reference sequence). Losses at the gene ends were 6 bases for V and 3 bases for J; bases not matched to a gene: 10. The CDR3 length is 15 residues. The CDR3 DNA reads TGTGCCAGCAGCCCAGGGGGCGCAGGTGTCTACGAGCAGTACTTC. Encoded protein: CASSPGGAGVYEQYF.

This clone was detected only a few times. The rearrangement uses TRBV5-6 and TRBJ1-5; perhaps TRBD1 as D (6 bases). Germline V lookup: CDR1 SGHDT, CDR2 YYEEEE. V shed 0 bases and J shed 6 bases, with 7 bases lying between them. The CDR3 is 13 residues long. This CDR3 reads CASSLAGVQPQHF. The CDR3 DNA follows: TGTGCCAGCAGCTTGGCAGGGGTTCAGCCCCAGCATTTT.

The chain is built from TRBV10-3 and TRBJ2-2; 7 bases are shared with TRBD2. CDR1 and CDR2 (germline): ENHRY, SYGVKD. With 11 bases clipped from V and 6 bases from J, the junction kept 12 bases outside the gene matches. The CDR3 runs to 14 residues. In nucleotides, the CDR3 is TGTGCCGCTAAACTAGCGCCCCGGGCCGGGGAGCTGTTTTTT. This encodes CAAKLAPRAGELFF.

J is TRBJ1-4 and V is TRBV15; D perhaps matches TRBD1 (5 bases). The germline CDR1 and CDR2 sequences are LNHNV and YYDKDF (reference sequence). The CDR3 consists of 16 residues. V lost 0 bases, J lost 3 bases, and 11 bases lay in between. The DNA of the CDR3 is TGTGCCACCAGCAGAGACCTGGTAGGGGCTAATGAAAAACTGTTTTTT. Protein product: CATSRDLVGANEKLFF.

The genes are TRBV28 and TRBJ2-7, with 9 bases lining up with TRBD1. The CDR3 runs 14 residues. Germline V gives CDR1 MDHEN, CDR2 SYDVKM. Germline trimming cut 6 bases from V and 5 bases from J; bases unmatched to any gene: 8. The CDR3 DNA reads TGTGCCAGCAGCTTCCGGGACAGGGCCCACGAGCAGTACTTC. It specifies CASSFRDRAHEQYF. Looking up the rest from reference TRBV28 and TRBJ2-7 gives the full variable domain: DVKVTQSSRYLVKRTGEKVFLECVQDMDHENMFWYRQDPGLGLRLIYFSYDVKMKEKGDIPEGYSVSREKKERFSLILESASTNQTSMYLCASSFRDRAHEQYFGPGTRLTVT.

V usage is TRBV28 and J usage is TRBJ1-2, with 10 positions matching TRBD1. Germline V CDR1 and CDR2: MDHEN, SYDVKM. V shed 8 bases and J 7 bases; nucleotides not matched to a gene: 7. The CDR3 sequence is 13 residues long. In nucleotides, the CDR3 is TGTGCCAGCTGGGACAGGGGACGCCCTGGCTACACCTTC. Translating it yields CASWDRGRPGYTF.

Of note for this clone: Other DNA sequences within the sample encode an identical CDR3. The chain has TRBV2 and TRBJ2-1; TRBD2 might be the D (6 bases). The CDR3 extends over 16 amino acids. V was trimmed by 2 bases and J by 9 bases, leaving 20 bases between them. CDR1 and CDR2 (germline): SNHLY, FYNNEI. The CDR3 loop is CASSERGSGRAGEQFF. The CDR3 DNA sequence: TGTGCCAGCAGTGAACGGGGTAGCGGAAGGGCCGGTGAGCAGTTCTTC.

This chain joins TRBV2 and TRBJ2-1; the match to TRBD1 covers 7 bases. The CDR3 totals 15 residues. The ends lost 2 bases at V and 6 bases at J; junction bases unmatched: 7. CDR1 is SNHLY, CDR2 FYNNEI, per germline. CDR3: CASSEWGNRGNEQFF. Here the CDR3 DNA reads TGTGCCAGCAGTGAATGGGGGAACAGGGGCAATGAGCAGTTCTTC.

For the CDR3, the DNA is TGTGCCAGTTTATTAAGCGGGGGGAGTACAGATACGCAGTATTTT. Protein: CASLLSGGSTDTQYF. The V gene is TRBV6-6, the J gene TRBJ2-3, with 9 bases lining up with TRBD2. V lost 9 bases, J lost 3 bases, and 10 bases stayed unmatched. The CDR3 extends over 15 amino acids. Germline V gene sequence: CDR1 MNHNY, CDR2 SVGAGI (reference sequence).

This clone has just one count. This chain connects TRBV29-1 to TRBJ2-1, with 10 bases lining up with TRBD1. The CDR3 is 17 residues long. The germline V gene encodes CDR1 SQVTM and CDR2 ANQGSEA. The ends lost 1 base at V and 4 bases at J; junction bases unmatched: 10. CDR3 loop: CSVEAPVGQGVYNEQFF. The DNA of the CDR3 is TGCAGCGTTGAAGCCCCAGTAGGACAGGGGGTATACAATGAGCAGTTCTTC.

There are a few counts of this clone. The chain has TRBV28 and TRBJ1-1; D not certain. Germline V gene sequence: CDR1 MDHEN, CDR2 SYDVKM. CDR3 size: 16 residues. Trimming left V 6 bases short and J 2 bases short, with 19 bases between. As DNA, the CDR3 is TGTGCCAGCAGCTTAGGTTATTGGGAGAGAAACACTGAAGCTTTCTTT. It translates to CASSLGYWERNTEAFF.

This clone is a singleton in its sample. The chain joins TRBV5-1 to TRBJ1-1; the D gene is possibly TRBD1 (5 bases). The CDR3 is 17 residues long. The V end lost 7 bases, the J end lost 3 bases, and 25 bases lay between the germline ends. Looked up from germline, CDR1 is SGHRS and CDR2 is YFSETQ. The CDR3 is CASAPPPGGERDTEAFF. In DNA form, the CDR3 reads TGCGCCAGCGCACCACCACCGGGGGGAGAGAGGGACACTGAAGCTTTCTTT.

This chain's CDR3 is CASSPFLQGWYGYTF. CDR3 DNA: TGTGCCAGCAGTCCATTCCTACAGGGATGGTATGGCTACACCTTC. The rearrangement links TRBV27 to TRBJ1-2; weak D call: TRBD1 (6 bases). The CDR3 has 15 amino acids. V was clipped by 5 bases and J by 5 bases, with 18 bases between them. Germline assignment: CDR1 MNHEY and CDR2 SMNVEV (reference sequence).

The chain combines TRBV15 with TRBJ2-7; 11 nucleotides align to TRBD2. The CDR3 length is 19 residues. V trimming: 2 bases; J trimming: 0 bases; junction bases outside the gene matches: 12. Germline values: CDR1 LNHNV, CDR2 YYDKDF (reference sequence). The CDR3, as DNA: TGTGCCACCAGCAGAACCGCTAGCGGGAGGACCCCCTACTCCTACGAGCAGTACTTC. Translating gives CATSRTASGRTPYSYEQYF.